This T cell receptor beta chain was sequenced in a study of T cells in Graves' hyperthyroidism and ophthalmopathy. The overall study: It was at initial diagnosis, before any treatment, that peripheral blood was collected.

The CDR3 is made up of 13 amino acids. From germline, CDR1 is SSHAT and CDR2 FNYEAQ (reference sequence). From more than 8 ml of fresh peripheral blood, PBMCs were isolated. Amplification yielded TCR beta CDR3 regions, with RNA transcripts as the source. TCR CDR3 underwent first-round RT-PCR with the HTBI primer set. In TCRdb, the multiplex PCR reads were re-called with MiXCR into one record per CDR3 protein. The sample contains 250,000 to 300,000 distinct CDR3 sequences, about an eighth of which appear only once. Concerning this clonotype: At one of its ends the junction is not consistent with the germline gene, which may arise from a read error.

This receptor was taken from a woman aged 25 to 39 with Graves' hyperthyroidism that later progressed to Graves' ophthalmopathy. The rearrangement joins TRBV7-7 to TRBJ2-7; 7 bases map to TRBD2. Sequencing was carried out using blood. CDR3 protein: CASSSGTTYEQYF. The CDR3 nucleotides read TGTGCTAGCAGTTCCGGGACTACGTATGAGCAGTACTTC.